This record looks at one TCR beta chain sequence and its context. Its antigen is unidentified. TCRdb used MiXCR to reprocess the 5' RACE reads, holding one entry per CDR3 protein. The table records about 27,000 distinct CDR3 sequences, about 16% of them present only once. This sample was taken from a study of T-cell memory formation after mild COVID-19. General observations from the study: There was a balanced CD4/CD8 profile in clones contracting day 15 to 85, and later expanders leaned CD4+.

The clonotype was recovered from an adult who had mild COVID-19 (a few samples of this study predate the infection). Cell type and time point are not known. Sequenced input: PBMCs or a T cell subset sorted from them (not recorded which).

The CDR3 nucleotides are TGTGCCAGCAGTCCCGGGACAGCTATCGGCTACACCTTC. Translated, it gives CASSPGTAIGYTF. The chain employs TRBV2 and TRBJ1-2; 7 positions match TRBD1. Germline lookup yields CDR1 SNHLY and CDR2 FYNNEI. The trim removed 5 bases at V and 8 bases at J, leaving 8 bases unmatched. The CDR3 is 13 residues long.